These 5 T cell receptor beta chains were sequenced from one sample in a study of OX40 agonist ivuxolimab in advanced cancers. The table came from immunoSEQ multiplex PCR; TCRdb's copy has only in-frame clones and leaves some out. The data show more than 25,000 clones, roughly 86% seen once. The sample was CD4+ or CD8+ T cells sorted from blood, taken in a trial of the OX40 agonist ivuxolimab. Receptors were obtained from an adult with an advanced solid tumor such as melanoma, head and neck, liver or kidney cancer.

This rearrangement joins TRBV29-1 to TRBJ2-5; D unresolved. This CDR3 region has 10 residues. Germline V gives CDR1 SQVTM, CDR2 ANQGSEA. Trimming removed 5 bases at V and 5 bases at J, with 6 bases between. The CDR3 is CSVLGETQYF. In DNA form, the CDR3 reads TGCAGCGTTCTGGGGGAGACCCAGTACTTC.

The chain recombines TRBV5-5 with TRBJ2-1; D unresolved. This CDR3 contains 14 residues. The germline V gene has CDR1 SGHKS and CDR2 YYEKEE (reference sequence). V dropped 5 bases and J dropped 7 bases, with 16 bases sitting between them. The CDR3 reads CASSRAALGNEQFF. For the CDR3, the DNA is TGTGCCAGCAGTCGGGCAGCTTTGGGTAATGAGCAGTTCTTC.

This clone is termed medium-sized (0.01 to 0.1%). Distinct nucleotide sequences in the sample also encode this CDR3. The J gene is TRBJ1-1, the V gene TRBV5-1; TRBD1 is a possible D gene (5 bases). Germline lookup yields CDR1 SGHRS and CDR2 YFSETQ. This CDR3 has 14 residues. The V gene lost 0 bases and the J gene lost 3 bases, with 9 bases spanning the gap. This CDR3 reads CASSLAGGYTEAFF. The CDR3 bases are TGCGCCAGCAGCTTGGCGGGGGGGTACACTGAAGCTTTCTTT.

The V call is TRBV13, the J call TRBJ2-1; 8 bases are shared with TRBD2. CDR1 PRHDT and CDR2 FYEKMQ come from the germline V gene (reference sequence). V lost 4 bases, J lost 5 bases, and 4 bases stayed unmatched. The CDR3 contains 14 residues. The CDR3 here is CASSSGTRDNEQFF. The CDR3, as DNA: TGTGCCAGCAGCTCCGGGACTAGGGACAATGAGCAGTTCTTC.

The chain links TRBV5-1 to TRBJ2-1; D is undetermined. This CDR3 comprises 12 residues. The germline V and J ends were trimmed by 0 bases and 10 bases, with 8 bases remaining between them. Germline CDR1 reads SGHRS; CDR2 reads YFSETQ. The CDR3, as DNA: TGCGCCAGCAGCTTGGTGCCTCGGGAGCAGTTCTTC. As protein: CASSLVPREQFF. Full variable domain (remainder filled in from reference TRBV5-1 and TRBJ2-1): KAGVTQTPRYLIKTRGQQVTLSCSPISGHRSVSWYQQTPGQGLQFLFEYFSETQRNKGNFPGRFSGRQFSNSRSEMNVSTLELGDSALYLCASSLVPREQFFGPGTRLTVL.